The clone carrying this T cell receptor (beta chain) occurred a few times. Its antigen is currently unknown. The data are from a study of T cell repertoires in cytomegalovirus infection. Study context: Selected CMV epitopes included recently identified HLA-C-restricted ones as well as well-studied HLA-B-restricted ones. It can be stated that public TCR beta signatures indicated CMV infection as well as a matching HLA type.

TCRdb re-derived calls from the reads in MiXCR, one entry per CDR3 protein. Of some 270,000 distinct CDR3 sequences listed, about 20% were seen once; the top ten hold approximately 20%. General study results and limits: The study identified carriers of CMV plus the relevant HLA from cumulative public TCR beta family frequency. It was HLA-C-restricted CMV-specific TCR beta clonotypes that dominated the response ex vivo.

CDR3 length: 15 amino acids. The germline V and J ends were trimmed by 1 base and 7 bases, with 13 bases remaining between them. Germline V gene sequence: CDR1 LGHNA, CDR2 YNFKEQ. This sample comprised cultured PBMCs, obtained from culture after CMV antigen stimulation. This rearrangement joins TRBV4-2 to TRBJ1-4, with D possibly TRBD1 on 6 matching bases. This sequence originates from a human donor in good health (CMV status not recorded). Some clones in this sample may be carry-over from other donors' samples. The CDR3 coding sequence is TGTGCCAGCAGCCAAGGGGGGCTTTACGGTGAAAAACTGTTTTTT. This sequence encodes CASSQGGLYGEKLFF.